The rows below give T cell receptor beta chains drawn from one sample of a study of T-cell reconstitution after alpha-beta-depleted transplantation in children. TCRdb re-called the PCR reads with MiXCR, one entry per CDR3 protein. The table shows approximately 520,000 distinct CDR3 sequences, with roughly 11% occurring only once. Source: PBMCs, mostly from graft donor cells, taken 180 days after TCRalphabeta/CD19-depleted stem cell transplant. The receptors were gathered from a female patient aged 2 to 10 who had a stem cell transplant for aplastic anemia, so the T cells may come from the graft donor. Each CDR3 is given with its conserved first and last residue. A D gene is named only where the DNA matches it firmly. Only part of the rows carry a size: once, few, many, or a class if the clone is expanded.

J,V,D,size,DNA,CDR3
TRBJ2-2,TRBV7-9,.,.,TGTGCCAGCAGCCGCGGACCTGGGGTCGGGGAGCTGTTTTTT,CASSRGPGVGELFF
TRBJ1-5,TRBV18,.,.,TGTGCCAGCTCACCTCAGGGGTCGGGCAATCAGCCCCAGCATTTT,CASSPQGSGNQPQHF
TRBJ1-4,TRBV7-8,TRBD1,.,TGTGCCAGCAGTCAGATTAGGGTCGGGACAGCTAATGAAAAACTGTTTTTT,CASSQIRVGTANEKLFF
TRBJ2-5,TRBV20-1,TRBD2,few,TGCAGTGCTAACGCCGGACTAGCGGGAGTAGAGACCCAGTACTTC,CSANAGLAGVETQYF
TRBJ1-6,TRBV20-1,TRBD1,few,TGCAGTGCTAGAGGCGGGCAGGGGGCAAATTCACCCCTCCACTTT,CSARGGQGANSPLHF
TRBJ1-2,TRBV15,.,many,TGTGCCACCAGCAGATCCCAAAGCCAGGCCCCGCATGGCTACACCTTC,CATSRSQSQAPHGYTF
TRBJ1-1,TRBV12-3/TRBV12-4,.,.,TGTGCCAGCAGTTTATTGGGGTTTGCTGAAGCTTTCTTT,CASSLLGFAEAFF
TRBJ2-1,TRBV5-1,.,few,TGCGCCAGCAGCTTCGGAGGGGGACCCTACAATGAGCAGTTCTTC,CASSFGGGPYNEQFF
TRBJ2-7,TRBV5-1,TRBD2,few,TGCGCCAGCACTCTAGCGGGGGCGCCCTACGAGCAGTACTTC,CASTLAGAPYEQYF
TRBJ2-7,TRBV18,TRBD1,.,TGTGCCAGCTCACCACTAGGGACAGCTCTCTCCTACGAGCAGTACTTC,CASSPLGTALSYEQYF
TRBJ2-7,TRBV30,.,.,TGTGCCTGGAGCGGCAGGGTTTTCTACGGGGAGCAGTACTTC,CAWSGRVFYGEQYF
TRBJ1-2,TRBV29-1,TRBD1,.,TGCAGCGTTGACGGGGGGGCCGGGACAGGGGCAAGTGGCTACACCTTC,CSVDGGAGTGASGYTF
TRBJ2-5,TRBV7-2,.,few,TGTGCCAGCAGACGAGGAGGCTTTGGGGATTTGGAGACCCAGTACTTC,CASRRGGFGDLETQYF
TRBJ2-1,TRBV28,.,.,TGTGCCAGCAGTTTAGCGGGGGCCTATGAGCAGTTCTTC,CASSLAGAYEQFF
TRBJ2-1,TRBV10-3,TRBD2,few,TGTGCCATCAGTGAGTCCACTTTAGCGGGAGGCCCCTACAATGAGCAGTTCTTC,CAISESTLAGGPYNEQFF
TRBJ1-4,TRBV29-1,.,.,TGCAGCGTTCACAGGATTGGAGGGGAAAAACTGTTTTTT,CSVHRIGGEKLFF
TRBJ2-3,TRBV20-1,.,few,TGCAGTGCTAGAGAGGGGCAGCGGGTCACAGATACGCAGTATTTT,CSAREGQRVTDTQYF
TRBJ1-1,TRBV27,TRBD1,many,TGTGCCAGCAGTCCACGGACAGGGGCGTTGAACACTGAAGCTTTCTTT,CASSPRTGALNTEAFF
TRBJ2-5,TRBV5-1,.,few,TGCGCCAGCAGCTTCCTCTCTTGGGGTGGTGAGACCCAGTACTTC,CASSFLSWGGETQYF
TRBJ2-1,TRBV10-3,TRBD2,.,TGTGCCATCACCGGACTAGCGGGAGGGCTTTACAATGAGCAGTTCTTC,CAITGLAGGLYNEQFF
TRBJ2-2,TRBV5-5,.,few,TGTGCCAGCAGCTTGCAGCGGGTGTACACCGGGGAGCTGTTTTTT,CASSLQRVYTGELFF
TRBJ1-1,TRBV6-5,.,many,TGTGCCAGCAGTGCGCGACAAGAAGCTTTCTTT,CASSARQEAFF
TRBJ2-1,TRBV24-1,TRBD2,few,TGTGCCACCAGTGGTGGACTAGCGGGAGCCCCCTACAATGAGCAGTTCTTC,CATSGGLAGAPYNEQFF
TRBJ1-5,TRBV28,.,.,TGTGCCAGCAGTGCTCACAGCTATAGCAATCAGCCCCAGCATTTT,CASSAHSYSNQPQHF
TRBJ2-5,TRBV29-1,.,many,TGCAGCGTTCTGAGGGGGGAAGGAGAGACCCAGTACTTC,CSVLRGEGETQYF
TRBJ2-7,TRBV15,TRBD1,.,TGTGCCACCAGCAGAGGGGACAGTTACGAGCAGTACTTC,CATSRGDSYEQYF
TRBJ2-1,TRBV20-1,TRBD1,few,TGCAGTGCTCACGACCGGGACAGGGTTACTACTGAGCAGTTCTTC,CSAHDRDRVTTEQFF
TRBJ2-1,TRBV7-2,.,.,TGTGCCAGCAGCTTAGCTATCGGGACGGTTTACAATGAGCAGTTCTTC,CASSLAIGTVYNEQFF
TRBJ2-7,TRBV19,.,few,TGTGCCAGTAGTATCGTCAGCGGCTCCTACGAGCAGTACTTC,CASSIVSGSYEQYF
TRBJ2-5,TRBV20-1,.,.,TGCAGTGCTAGCCCAGGGTGGGCAGAGACCCAGTACTTC,CSASPGWAETQYF
TRBJ1-2,TRBV20-1,TRBD1,many,TGCAGTGCTAGTTGGGACAGGGGGCATAGCTATGGCTACACCTTC,CSASWDRGHSYGYTF
TRBJ2-5,TRBV7-2,TRBD2,.,TGTGCCAGCAGCTTACCGGGAGGGCAAGAGACCCAGTACTTC,CASSLPGGQETQYF
TRBJ2-1,TRBV9,TRBD2,.,TGTGCCAGCAGCTCTCCTTGGGGGGACTACTACAATGAGCAGTTCTTC,CASSSPWGDYYNEQFF
TRBJ1-2,TRBV7-2,.,few,TGTGCCAGCTCCCACGTGTCCAGGACCGACTTGGGTGGCTACACCTTC,CASSHVSRTDLGGYTF
TRBJ2-1,TRBV4-3,TRBD2,few,TGCGCCAGCAGCCAAGATTCCCCTAGCGGGAGATACTACAATGAGCAGTTCTTC,CASSQDSPSGRYYNEQFF
TRBJ2-5,TRBV7-2,.,many,TGTGCCACCTCCGGTGCGCGAGAAGAGACCCAGTACTTC,CATSGAREETQYF
TRBJ2-3,TRBV20-1,TRBD2,.,TGCAGTGCTAGAATTGTAGGATCAGCTAGCGGGGGCATTACAGATACGCAGTATTTT,CSARIVGSASGGITDTQYF
TRBJ1-1,TRBV10-3,.,.,TGTGCCATCAGTTCCGGGACATCTGAAGCTTTCTTT,CAISSGTSEAFF
TRBJ2-3,TRBV29-1,TRBD2,.,TGCAGCATGATCGGACTAGGCACAGATACGCAGTATTTT,CSMIGLGTDTQYF
TRBJ2-3,TRBV15,.,.,TGTGCCACCAGCAGACTCCAAGGACTGGGCACAGATACGCAGTATTTT,CATSRLQGLGTDTQYF
TRBJ2-7,TRBV7-2,TRBD2,few,TGTGCCAGCAGCTTACTAGCGGGGCAGGGGGAGCAGTACTTC,CASSLLAGQGEQYF
TRBJ2-6,TRBV7-9,.,.,TGTGCCAGCAGCTTGGAAATAGGCCGCTCTGGGGCCAACGTCCTGACTTTC,CASSLEIGRSGANVLTF
TRBJ2-7,TRBV20-1,.,few,TGCAGTGCTAGAAAGATAGAAGATCTCTCCTACGAGCAGTACTTC,CSARKIEDLSYEQYF
TRBJ2-7,TRBV5-6,.,few,TGTGCCAGCAGCTTCCGTCGTAGGGGGGTCACAGAGAGAGAGCAGTACTTC,CASSFRRRGVTEREQYF
TRBJ2-5,TRBV9,TRBD1,.,TGTGCCAGCAGCGTAGACCCACAGGGGGCATGGGAGACCCAGTACTTC,CASSVDPQGAWETQYF
TRBJ2-1,TRBV28,.,few,TGTGCCAGCAGGGGATACAGGGATATTAACAATGAGCAGTTCTTC,CASRGYRDINNEQFF
TRBJ2-1,TRBV19,TRBD1,.,TGTGCCAGTGCCGGACAGGGGGGTATGAATGAGCAGTTCTTC,CASAGQGGMNEQFF
TRBJ2-5,TRBV28,.,many,TGTGCCAGACACGACGCTCGCGCAGGGGCCCAAGAGACCCAGTACTTC,CARHDARAGAQETQYF